This T cell receptor beta chain is drawn from a study of T cell responses to AZD1222 COVID-19 vaccine. The V end was cut by 0 bases, the J end by 4 bases, with 10 bases between. The germline V gene has CDR1 SGHRS and CDR2 YFSETQ. This CDR3 comprises 15 residues. Assay: immunoSEQ multiplex PCR; the TCRdb copy retains only in-frame clones and omits some. The table lists about 70,000 clones, 85% of them singletons. This receptor was obtained from an adult in good health. V gene TRBV5-1 combines with J gene TRBJ2-2; the D gene is possibly TRBD2 (6 bases). The starting material was peripheral blood, obtained on day 0 of AZD1222 vaccination. CDR3: CASSLAVSGTGELFF. CDR3 sequence (DNA): TGCGCCAGCAGCTTGGCAGTTAGCGGCACCGGGGAGCTGTTTTTT.